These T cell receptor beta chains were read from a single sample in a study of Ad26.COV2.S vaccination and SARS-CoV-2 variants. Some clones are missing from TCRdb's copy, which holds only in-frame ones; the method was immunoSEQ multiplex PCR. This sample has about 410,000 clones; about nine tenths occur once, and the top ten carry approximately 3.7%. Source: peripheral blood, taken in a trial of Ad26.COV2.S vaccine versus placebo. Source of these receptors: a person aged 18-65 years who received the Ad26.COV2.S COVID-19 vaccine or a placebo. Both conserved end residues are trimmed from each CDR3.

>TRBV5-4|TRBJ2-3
ASSSRGRSTDTQY
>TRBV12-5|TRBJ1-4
ASGPWGFNEKLF
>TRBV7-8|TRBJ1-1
ASSLALGGRNTEAF
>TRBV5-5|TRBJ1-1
ASSLSEGNTEAF
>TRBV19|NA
ASRGRGSYNEQF
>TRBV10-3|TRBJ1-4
AISDGENEKLF
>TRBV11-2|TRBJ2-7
ASSLDFGEQY
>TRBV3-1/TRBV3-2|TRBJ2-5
ASSQDASGETQY
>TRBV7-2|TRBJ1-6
ASSLVNSPLH
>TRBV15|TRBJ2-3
ATSRVAGALEADTQY
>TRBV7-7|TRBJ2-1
ASSKAGGLGNEQF